These T cell receptor beta chains were read from a single sample in a study of post-analysis software for immune sequencing data. TCRdb recomputed calls from the PCR reads with MiXCR, one row per CDR3 protein. The profile covers about 680,000 distinct CDR3 sequences, with approximately 60% appearing a single time and around 10% taken by the ten largest. The sample was blood. The source of these receptors is a girl aged 2 to 10 with multiple sclerosis. CDR3s include the opening cysteine and the closing phenylalanine or tryptophan. The D gene is left open where the match is weak. Clone sizes are given selectively: once, few, many, or a class where the clone is expanded.

j_call clone_size d_call v_call cdr3_nt cdr3_aa
TRBJ2-1 few TRBD2 TRBV4-1 TGCGCCAGCAGCCAAGTCGAAAAGACTAGCGGAAGCTCCTACAATGAGCAGTTCTTC CASSQVEKTSGSSYNEQFF
TRBJ2-7 . . TRBV25-1 TGTGCCAGCAGTGAATACGGGGGAGGGGGATCCTACGAGCAGTACTTC CASSEYGGGGSYEQYF
TRBJ1-5 . TRBD1 TRBV20-1 TGCAGTGCTAGAGGTGGACAGGGCGGCAATCAGCCCCAGCATTTT CSARGGQGGNQPQHF
TRBJ2-5 few . TRBV5-1 TGCGCCAGCAGCATAACGAGGGCCGGGCTGGAGACCCAGTACTTC CASSITRAGLETQYF
TRBJ2-3 . . TRBV29-1 TGCAGCGTTGTATATGGGATAGAGTCTCCCACAGATACGCAGTATTTT CSVVYGIESPTDTQYF
TRBJ2-4 . TRBD2 TRBV7-2 TGTGCCAGCAGCCGGAGCGGGAGCGAAAACATTCAGTACTTC CASSRSGSENIQYF
TRBJ2-5 . . TRBV7-2 TGTGCCAGCAGCTTAGTCGGTGGGCGGGACAGAGAGACCCAGTACTTC CASSLVGGRDRETQYF
TRBJ2-2 . TRBD2 TRBV7-2 TGTGCCAGCAGCATGACTAGCGGGAAGACCCGGGAGCTGTTTTTT CASSMTSGKTRELFF
TRBJ2-5 . TRBD1 TRBV12-3/TRBV12-4 TGTGCCAGCAGCCGGACAGGGTTTCAAACCCAGTACTTC CASSRTGFQTQYF
TRBJ1-2 . TRBD1 TRBV7-2 TGTGCCAGCAGCCCGCAGGGGGGCAGGGCGAACTTAAACTATGGCTACACCTTC CASSPQGGRANLNYGYTF
TRBJ2-3 . . TRBV5-1 TGCGCCAGCAGCTCAGCCTTCACAGATACGCAGTATTTT CASSSAFTDTQYF
TRBJ1-1 . . TRBV14 TGTGCCAGCAGCCAGGCTGAGTGGGCTTTCTTT CASSQAEWAFF
TRBJ2-1 few TRBD1 TRBV29-1 TGCAGCGTGTTGGCAGGGGGCAGGGATGAGCAGTTCTTC CSVLAGGRDEQFF
TRBJ2-1 . . TRBV10-3 TGTGCCATCAGTGAGTCGGGCAGGGGAAGCTCCTACAATGAGCAGTTCTTC CAISESGRGSSYNEQFF
TRBJ1-5 . . TRBV2 TGTGCCAGCAGTGAAGATCTTACAGCGCCCCAGCATTTT CASSEDLTAPQHF
TRBJ2-7 . . TRBV10-3 TGTGCCAGCAGTGACAGTACCTACGAGCAGTACTTC CASSDSTYEQYF
TRBJ2-1 few . TRBV21-1 TGTGCCAGCAGCCCAAAGAGGTGTACTAAAGATCGTGATGAGCAGTTCTTC CASSPKRCTKDRDEQFF
TRBJ1-6 . TRBD1 TRBV25-1 TGTGCCGGCTCGACAGGGAGGAATTCACCCCTCCACTTT CAGSTGRNSPLHF
TRBJ2-5 . . TRBV7-2 TGTGCCAGCAGCTTCCAGGAGGGGGGCGGAGAGACCCAGTACTTC CASSFQEGGGETQYF
TRBJ2-2 . . TRBV23-1 TGCGCCAGCAGCCCCTCCCCATCGGAGGACACCGGGGAGCTGTTTTTT CASSPSPSEDTGELFF
TRBJ1-1 . . TRBV6-2/TRBV6-3 TGTGCCAGCAGTTACGGAGAACGGGGAAGCGCTTTCTTT CASSYGERGSAFF
TRBJ2-5 few . TRBV20-1 TGCAGTGCTACCCATGGAGAGACCCAGTACTTT CSATHGETQYF
TRBJ1-1 . . TRBV20-1 TGCGGTGCTAGGGCTCCGGGATGGAACACTGAAGCTTTCTTT CGARAPGWNTEAFF
TRBJ2-1 few . TRBV6-2/TRBV6-3 TGTGCTAGCAGTTACGGGCCTTTCAATGAGCAGTTCTTC CASSYGPFNEQFF
TRBJ2-1 . . TRBV5-5 TGTGCCAGCAGCCCCCCAGGTGGATTGAGTTCGGAGCAGTTCTTC CASSPPGGLSSEQFF
TRBJ1-6 once TRBD1 TRBV12-3/TRBV12-4 TGTGCCAGCAGTGGACCGGGACAGCAATCACCCCTCCACTTT CASSGPGQQSPLHF
TRBJ1-2 . TRBD1 TRBV20-1 TGCAGTGCAAGGGACAGGGTCTATGGCTACACCTTC CSARDRVYGYTF
TRBJ2-1 . . TRBV5-1 TGCGCCAGCAGCCCCATAAGGTGCTATGAGCAGTTCTTC CASSPIRCYEQFF
TRBJ2-3 . . TRBV12-3/TRBV12-4 TGTGCCAGCAGTTTAAGTGGGGGCGAAGATACGCAGTATTTT CASSLSGGEDTQYF
TRBJ2-7 few . TRBV7-9 TGTGCCAGCAGCTTCATCAACCACGAGCAGTACTTC CASSFINHEQYF
TRBJ2-1 . . TRBV20-1 TGCAGTGCCCCAATGCAGGGTGGGTACAATGAGCAGTTCTTC CSAPMQGGYNEQFF
TRBJ2-1 once . TRBV11-2 TGTGCCAGCAGCTTAACAATCCTTGGCAGGGTGGGCAATGAGCAGTTCTTC CASSLTILGRVGNEQFF
TRBJ1-2 . . TRBV10-3 TGTGCCACGACCGCCCCTAACTATGGCTACACCTTC CATTAPNYGYTF
TRBJ2-7 . TRBD2 TRBV7-9 TGTGCCAGCAGCTTACCATTCACTAGCGGGAACCACGAGCAGTACTTC CASSLPFTSGNHEQYF
TRBJ2-3 few TRBD2 TRBV15 TGTGCCACCAGCAGAGATATACTAGCGACAGATACGCAGTATTTT CATSRDILATDTQYF
TRBJ2-2 . TRBD2 TRBV20-1 TGCAGTGCTAGAGATCTGCTAGCGGGAGCGAACACCGGGGAGCTGTTTTTT CSARDLLAGANTGELFF
TRBJ2-7 . . TRBV5-1 TGCGCCAGCAGCTCCTCCGGGGGACAGCGAGGGCTCGAGCAGTACTTC CASSSSGGQRGLEQYF
TRBJ2-7 few . TRBV12-3/TRBV12-4 TGTGCCAGCAGTCCCTCGCCTTCGGGGGAAAGACCCTACGAGCAGTACTTC CASSPSPSGERPYEQYF
TRBJ2-3 . . TRBV27 TGTGCCAGCAGTTTACTCAGGGGCCGTTCGACTAGCACAGATACGCAGTATTTT CASSLLRGRSTSTDTQYF
TRBJ2-1 . . TRBV29-1 TGCAGCGTCGCCCGAAGACTAGTTTACAATGAGCAGTTCTTC CSVARRLVYNEQFF
TRBJ2-1 . . TRBV6-6 TGTGCCAGCAGTTACGATAGGGGCTATGAGCAGTTCTTC CASSYDRGYEQFF
TRBJ1-1 . . TRBV4-1 TGCGCCAGCAGCCAATGGACGGAGACGAACACTGAAGCTTTCTTT CASSQWTETNTEAFF
TRBJ2-7 few . TRBV10-3 TGTGCCATCAGTGAATCCGGAGGGGGCCGTACCGAGCAGTACTTC CAISESGGGRTEQYF
TRBJ2-3 . . TRBV2 TGTGCCAGCAGGGCAGATTTAATCACAGATACGCAGTATTTT CASRADLITDTQYF
TRBJ2-1 . . TRBV5-8 TGTGCCAGCAGCTTGAGGCTGCTCTACAATGAGCAGTTCTTC CASSLRLLYNEQFF
TRBJ2-7 . . TRBV5-6 TGTGCCAGCAGCCATCAGGGCTACGGCGAGCAGTACTTC CASSHQGYGEQYF
TRBJ2-5 once TRBD2 TRBV27 TGTGCCAGCAGTAGCCGGGGGGGCCGGGAGACCCAGTACTTC CASSSRGGRETQYF
TRBJ2-1 few . TRBV4-2 TGTGCCAGCAGCCAAGAGCGCATCGACAATGAGCAGTTCTTC CASSQERIDNEQFF
TRBJ2-3 . TRBD2 TRBV5-1 TGCGCCAGCAGCGAAGAGCGGGGGAGCCACACAGATACGCAGTATTTT CASSEERGSHTDTQYF
TRBJ2-5 . TRBD1 TRBV10-2 TGCGCCAGCAGTGGGTGGGGACAGGGTGTTTCGGAGACCCAGTACTTC CASSGWGQGVSETQYF
TRBJ2-5 . TRBD2 TRBV4-2 TGTGCCAGCAGCCAAGATCTAAGCGGGGGGGCTGAAAAAGAGACCCAGTACTTC CASSQDLSGGAEKETQYF
TRBJ2-7 . . TRBV12-3/TRBV12-4 TGTGCCAGCAGTTCGGGGACCGGCGAGCAGTACTTC CASSSGTGEQYF
TRBJ2-7 . . TRBV6-5 TGTGCCAGCAGTTACGGCCTCTCCTACGAGCAGTACTTC CASSYGLSYEQYF
TRBJ2-7 . TRBD2 TRBV10-3 TGTGCCATCAGTGAGATTTCGGGGGGAGGCGAGCAGTACTTC CAISEISGGGEQYF
TRBJ2-7 . . TRBV3-1 TGTGCCAGCAGCCAAGTGGTTTGGGCGGACGAGCAGTACTTC CASSQVVWADEQYF